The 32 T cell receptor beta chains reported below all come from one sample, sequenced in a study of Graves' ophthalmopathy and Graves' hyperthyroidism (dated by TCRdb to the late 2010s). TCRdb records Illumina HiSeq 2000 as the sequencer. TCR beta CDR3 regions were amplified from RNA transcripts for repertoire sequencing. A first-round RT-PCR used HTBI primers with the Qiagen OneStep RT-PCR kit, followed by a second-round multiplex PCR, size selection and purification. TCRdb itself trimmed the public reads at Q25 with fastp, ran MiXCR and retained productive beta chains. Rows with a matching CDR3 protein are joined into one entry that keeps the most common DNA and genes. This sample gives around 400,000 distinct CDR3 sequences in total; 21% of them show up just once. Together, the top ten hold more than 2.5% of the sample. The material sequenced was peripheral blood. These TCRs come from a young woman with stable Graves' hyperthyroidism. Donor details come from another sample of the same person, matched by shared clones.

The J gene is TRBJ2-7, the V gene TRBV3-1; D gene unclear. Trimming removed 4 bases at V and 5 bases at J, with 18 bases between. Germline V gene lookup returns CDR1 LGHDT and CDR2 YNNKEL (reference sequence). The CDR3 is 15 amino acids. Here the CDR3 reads CASSPSFQMGHEQYF. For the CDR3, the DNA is TGTGCCAGCAGCCCCTCTTTCCAGATGGGCCACGAGCAGTACTTC.

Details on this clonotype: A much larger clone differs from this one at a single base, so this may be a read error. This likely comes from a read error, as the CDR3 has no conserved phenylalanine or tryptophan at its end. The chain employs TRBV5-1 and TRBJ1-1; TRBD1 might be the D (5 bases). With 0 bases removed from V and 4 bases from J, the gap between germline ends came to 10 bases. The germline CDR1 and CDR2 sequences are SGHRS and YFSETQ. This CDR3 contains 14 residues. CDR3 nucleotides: TGCGCCAGCAGCTTGGTTTCCGGGGGCACTGAAGCTTTCGTT. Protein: CASSLVSGGTEAFV.

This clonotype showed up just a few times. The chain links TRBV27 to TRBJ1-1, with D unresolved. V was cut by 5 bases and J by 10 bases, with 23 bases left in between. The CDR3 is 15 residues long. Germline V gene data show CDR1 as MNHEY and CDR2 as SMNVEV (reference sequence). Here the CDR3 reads CASSQAPGGLFGAFF. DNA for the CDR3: TGTGCCAGCAGTCAAGCCCCAGGAGGTCTCTTTGGAGCTTTCTTT.

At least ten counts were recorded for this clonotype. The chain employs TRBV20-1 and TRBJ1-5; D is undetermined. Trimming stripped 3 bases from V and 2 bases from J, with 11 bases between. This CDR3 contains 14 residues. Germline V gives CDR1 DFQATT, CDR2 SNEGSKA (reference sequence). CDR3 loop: CSASIRGGNQPQHF. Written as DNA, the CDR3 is TGCAGTGCTAGTATCCGTGGAGGCAATCAGCCCCAGCATTTT.

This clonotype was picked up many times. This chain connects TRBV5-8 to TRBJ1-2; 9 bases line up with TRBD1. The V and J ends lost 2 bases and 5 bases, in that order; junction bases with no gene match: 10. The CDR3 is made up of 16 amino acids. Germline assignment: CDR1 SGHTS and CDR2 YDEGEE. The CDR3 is CASSFPPGTGSYGYTF. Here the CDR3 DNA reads TGTGCCAGCAGCTTTCCGCCCGGGACAGGGAGTTATGGCTACACCTTC.

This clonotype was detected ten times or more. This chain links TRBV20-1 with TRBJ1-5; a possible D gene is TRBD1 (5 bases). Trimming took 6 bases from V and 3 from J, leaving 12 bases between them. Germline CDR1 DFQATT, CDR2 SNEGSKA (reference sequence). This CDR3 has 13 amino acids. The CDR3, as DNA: TGCAGTGCCCAAGGGGAGCCCAATCAGCCCCAGCATTTT. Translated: CSAQGEPNQPQHF.

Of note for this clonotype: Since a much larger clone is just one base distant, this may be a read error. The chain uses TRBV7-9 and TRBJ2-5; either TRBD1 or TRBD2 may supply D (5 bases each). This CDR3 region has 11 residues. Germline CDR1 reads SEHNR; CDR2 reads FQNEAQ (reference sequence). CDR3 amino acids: CASSVRETKYF. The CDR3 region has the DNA TGTGCCAGCAGCGTCAGGGAGACCAAGTACTTC.

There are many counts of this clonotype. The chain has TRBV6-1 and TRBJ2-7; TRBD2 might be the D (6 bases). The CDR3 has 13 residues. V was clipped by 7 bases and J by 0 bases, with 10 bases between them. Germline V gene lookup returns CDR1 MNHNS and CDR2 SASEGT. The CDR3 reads CASKAGSSYEQYF. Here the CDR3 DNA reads TGTGCCAGCAAGGCCGGGAGCTCCTACGAGCAGTACTTC.

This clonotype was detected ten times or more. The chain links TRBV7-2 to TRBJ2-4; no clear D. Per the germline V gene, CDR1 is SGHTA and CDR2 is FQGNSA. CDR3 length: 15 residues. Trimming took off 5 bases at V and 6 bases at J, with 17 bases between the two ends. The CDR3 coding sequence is TGTGCCAGCAGCCCAACAACGGGCCACGGAAACATTCAGTACTTC. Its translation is CASSPTTGHGNIQYF.

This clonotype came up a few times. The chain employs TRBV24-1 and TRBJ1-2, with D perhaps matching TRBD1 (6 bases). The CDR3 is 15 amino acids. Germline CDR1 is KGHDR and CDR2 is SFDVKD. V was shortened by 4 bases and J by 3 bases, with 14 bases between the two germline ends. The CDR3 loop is CATSDGTFTDYGYTF. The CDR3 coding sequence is TGTGCCACCAGTGACGGGACATTTACCGACTATGGCTACACCTTC.

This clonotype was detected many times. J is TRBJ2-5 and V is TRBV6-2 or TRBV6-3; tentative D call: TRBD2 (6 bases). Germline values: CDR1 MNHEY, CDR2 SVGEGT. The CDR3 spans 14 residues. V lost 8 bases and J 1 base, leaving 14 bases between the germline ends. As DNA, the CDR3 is TGTGCCAGCGGAGCTAGGGACTTCCAAGAGACCCAGTACTTC. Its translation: CASGARDFQETQYF.

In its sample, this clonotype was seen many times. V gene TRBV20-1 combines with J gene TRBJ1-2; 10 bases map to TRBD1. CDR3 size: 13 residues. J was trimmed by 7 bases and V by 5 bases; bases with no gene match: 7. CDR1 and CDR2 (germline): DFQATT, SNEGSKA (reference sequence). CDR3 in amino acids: CSAHGQGGAGYTF. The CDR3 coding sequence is TGCAGTGCTCACGGACAGGGGGGGGCTGGCTACACCTTC.

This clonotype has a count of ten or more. The CDR3 is CASRPEYYLYEQYF. The CDR3 DNA is TGTGCCAGCAGACCTGAATACTACCTCTACGAGCAGTACTTC. This chain joins TRBV6-5 and TRBJ2-7; D not resolved. The V end was cut by 6 bases, the J end by 3 bases, with 15 bases between. The germline V gene has CDR1 MNHEY and CDR2 SVGAGI. This CDR3 contains 14 residues.

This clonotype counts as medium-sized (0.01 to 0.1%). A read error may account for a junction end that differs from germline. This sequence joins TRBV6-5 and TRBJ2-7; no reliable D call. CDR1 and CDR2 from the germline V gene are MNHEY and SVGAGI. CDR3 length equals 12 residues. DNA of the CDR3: TGTGCCAGTAGTTTATCGGGCTACGAGCAGTACTTC. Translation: CASSLSGYEQYF.

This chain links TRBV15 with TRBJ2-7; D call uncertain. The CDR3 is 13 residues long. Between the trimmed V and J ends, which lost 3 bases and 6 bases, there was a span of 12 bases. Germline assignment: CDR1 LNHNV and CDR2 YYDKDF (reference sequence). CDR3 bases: TGTGCCACCAGCAGGGCATGGACGGGCGAGCAGTACTTC. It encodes CATSRAWTGEQYF.

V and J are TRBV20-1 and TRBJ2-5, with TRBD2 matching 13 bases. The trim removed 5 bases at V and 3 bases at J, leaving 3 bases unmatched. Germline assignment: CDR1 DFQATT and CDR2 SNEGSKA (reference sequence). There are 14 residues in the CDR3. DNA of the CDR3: TGCAGTGCTCCGGGACTAGCGGGAAAAGAGACCCAGTACTTC. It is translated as CSAPGLAGKETQYF.

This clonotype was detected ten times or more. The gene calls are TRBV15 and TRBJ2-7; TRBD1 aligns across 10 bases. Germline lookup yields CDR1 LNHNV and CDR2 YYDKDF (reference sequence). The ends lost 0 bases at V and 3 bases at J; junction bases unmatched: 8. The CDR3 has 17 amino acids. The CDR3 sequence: CATSRDSTGTGVYEQYF. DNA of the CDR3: TGTGCCACCAGCAGAGACTCTACCGGGACAGGGGTCTACGAGCAGTACTTC.

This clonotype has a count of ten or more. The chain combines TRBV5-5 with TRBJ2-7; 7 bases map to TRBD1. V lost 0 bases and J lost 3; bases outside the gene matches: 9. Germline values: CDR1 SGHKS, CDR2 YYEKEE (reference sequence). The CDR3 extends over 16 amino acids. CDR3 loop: CASSLGWGQINYEQYF. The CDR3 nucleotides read TGTGCCAGCAGCTTGGGCTGGGGACAGATTAACTACGAGCAGTACTTC.

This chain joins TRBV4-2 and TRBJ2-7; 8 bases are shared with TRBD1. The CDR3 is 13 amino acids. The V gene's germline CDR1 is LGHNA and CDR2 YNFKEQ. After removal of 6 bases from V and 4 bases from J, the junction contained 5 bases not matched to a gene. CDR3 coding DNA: TGTGCCAGCAGTCGGGACAGGTGGTACGAGCAGTACTTC. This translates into CASSRDRWYEQYF.

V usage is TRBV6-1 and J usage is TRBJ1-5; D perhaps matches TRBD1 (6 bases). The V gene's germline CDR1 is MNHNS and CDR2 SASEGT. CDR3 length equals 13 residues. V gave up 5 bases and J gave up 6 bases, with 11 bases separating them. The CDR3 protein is CASSNSGVQPQHF. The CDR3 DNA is TGTGCCAGCAGTAATTCAGGGGTTCAGCCCCAGCATTTT.

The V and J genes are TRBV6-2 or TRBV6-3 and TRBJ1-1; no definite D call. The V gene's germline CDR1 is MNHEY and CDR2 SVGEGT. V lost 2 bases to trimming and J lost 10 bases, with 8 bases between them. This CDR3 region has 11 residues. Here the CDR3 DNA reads TGTGCCAGCAGTTACGGGCCTGGAGCTTTCTTT. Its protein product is CASSYGPGAFF.

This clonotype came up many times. This chain's CDR3 is CASSFGGAQHF. CDR3 coding DNA: TGTGCCAGCAGTTTCGGAGGGGCCCAGCATTTT. This chain links TRBV28 with TRBJ1-5, with a weak D call TRBD1 (5 bases). Looked up from germline, CDR1 is MDHEN and CDR2 is SYDVKM. CDR3 length: 11 residues. V was clipped by 3 bases and J by 11 bases, with 8 bases between them.

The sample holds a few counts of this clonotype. DNA of the CDR3: TGTGCCAGCAGTGAAGCCGGGTCTTACACCCATGGCTACACCTTC. It yields the protein CASSEAGSYTHGYTF. The chain links TRBV2 to TRBJ1-2, with D unclear. The CDR3 extends over 15 amino acids. The V gene's germline CDR1 is SNHLY and CDR2 FYNNEI. Trimming removed 0 bases at V and 6 bases at J, with 14 bases between.

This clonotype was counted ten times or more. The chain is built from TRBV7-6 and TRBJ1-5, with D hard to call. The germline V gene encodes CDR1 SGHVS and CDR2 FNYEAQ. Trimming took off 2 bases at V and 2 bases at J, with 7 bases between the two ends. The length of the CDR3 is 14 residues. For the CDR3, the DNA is TGTGCCAGCAGCTTATTTTCTGGCAATCAGCCCCAGCATTTT. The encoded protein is CASSLFSGNQPQHF.

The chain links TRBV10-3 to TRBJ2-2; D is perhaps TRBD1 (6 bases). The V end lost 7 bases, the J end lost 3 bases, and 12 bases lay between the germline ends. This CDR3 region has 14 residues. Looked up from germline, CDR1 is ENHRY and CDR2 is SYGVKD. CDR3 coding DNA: TGTGCCATCACCTACAGGGCGGACACCGGGGAGCTGTTTTTT. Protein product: CAITYRADTGELFF.

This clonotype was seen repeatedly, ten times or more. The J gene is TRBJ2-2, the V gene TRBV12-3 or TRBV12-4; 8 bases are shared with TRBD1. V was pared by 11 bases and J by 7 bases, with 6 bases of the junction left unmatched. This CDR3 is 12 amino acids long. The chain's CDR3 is CAFQGAHGELFF. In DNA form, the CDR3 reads TGTGCCTTTCAGGGGGCTCACGGGGAGCTGTTTTTT.

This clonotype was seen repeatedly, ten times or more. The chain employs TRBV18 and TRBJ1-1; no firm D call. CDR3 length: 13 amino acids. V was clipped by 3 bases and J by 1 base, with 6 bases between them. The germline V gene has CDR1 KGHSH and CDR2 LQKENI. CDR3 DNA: TGTGCCAGCTCACCTTTTGAGAACACTGAAGCTTTCTTT. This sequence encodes CASSPFENTEAFF.

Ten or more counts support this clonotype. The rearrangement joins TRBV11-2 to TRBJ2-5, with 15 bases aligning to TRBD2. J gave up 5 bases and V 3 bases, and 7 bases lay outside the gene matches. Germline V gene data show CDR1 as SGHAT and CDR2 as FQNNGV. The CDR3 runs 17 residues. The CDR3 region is CASSFKGLAGGGETQYF. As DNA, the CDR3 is TGTGCCAGCAGCTTTAAGGGACTAGCGGGAGGAGGGGAGACCCAGTACTTC.

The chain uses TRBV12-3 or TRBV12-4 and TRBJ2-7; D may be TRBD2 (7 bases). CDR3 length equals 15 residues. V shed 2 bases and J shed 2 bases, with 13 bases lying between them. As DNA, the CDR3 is TGTGCCAGCAGTTTAAGTGGGGGGGCCCCCTACGAGCAGTACTTC. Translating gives CASSLSGGAPYEQYF.

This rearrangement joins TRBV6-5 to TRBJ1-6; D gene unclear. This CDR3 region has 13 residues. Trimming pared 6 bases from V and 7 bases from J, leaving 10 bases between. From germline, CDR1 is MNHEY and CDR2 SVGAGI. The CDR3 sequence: CASRREMNSPLHF. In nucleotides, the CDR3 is TGTGCCAGCAGGCGGGAGATGAATTCACCCCTCCACTTT.

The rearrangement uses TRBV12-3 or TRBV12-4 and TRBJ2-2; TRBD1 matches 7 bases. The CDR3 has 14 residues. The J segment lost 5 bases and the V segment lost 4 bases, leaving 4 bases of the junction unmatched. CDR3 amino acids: CASSSTGLTGELFF. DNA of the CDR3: TGTGCCAGCAGTTCGACAGGGTTAACCGGGGAGCTGTTTTTT.

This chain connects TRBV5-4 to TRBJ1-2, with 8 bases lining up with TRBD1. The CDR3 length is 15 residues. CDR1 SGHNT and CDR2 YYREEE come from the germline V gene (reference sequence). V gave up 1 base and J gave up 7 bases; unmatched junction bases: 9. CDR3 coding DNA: TGTGCCAGCAGCTTGCCTTTGGACAGGGAGGGTGGCTACACCTTC. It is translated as CASSLPLDREGGYTF.